This T cell receptor (beta chain) was captured in a study of blood T cell repertoires in COVID-19. The data were produced by immunoSEQ multiplex PCR, yet TCRdb's version contains in-frame clones alone and is incomplete. This sample yields about 240,000 clones, of which approximately 83% are seen a single time; 3% to 4% belongs to the top ten. The ends lost 3 bases at V and 5 bases at J; junction bases unmatched: 6. The V gene's germline CDR1 is SGHRS and CDR2 YFSETQ. The CDR3 totals 14 residues. The source of this sequence is a woman between 40 and 55 years old with acute COVID-19. The V call is TRBV5-1, the J call TRBJ1-1; 8 bases are a match to TRBD1. Sequencing was done on a sample of PBMCs or T cells enriched from blood (not recorded which). Written as DNA, the CDR3 is TGCGCCAGCAGCTCGCAGGGGGCGAGAACTGAAGCTTTCTTT. Translation: CASSSQGARTEAFF.